These 16 T cell receptor beta chains were all obtained from the same sample, sequenced in a study of HIV-infected patients and healthy controls. Alpha and beta constant-region primers primed reverse transcription of approximately 460 ng RNA. Alpha and beta chain libraries were made separately by chain-specific third strand synthesis with multiplexing indices. A single record per CDR3 protein comes from TCRdb applying MiXCR to the 5' RACE reads. The sample yields fewer than 25,000 distinct CDR3 sequences, around 9.3% seen once. No cell fractionation was done, so the repertoire covers all unsorted peripheral blood T cells. Sequences were obtained from blood. Receptor source: an adult in good health.

This clonotype was observed many times. The rearrangement joins TRBV6-5 to TRBJ1-2, with D perhaps TRBD1 (6 bases). Germline lookup yields CDR1 MNHEY and CDR2 SVGAGI. Deletions cut 6 bases from V and 4 bases from J, with 15 bases between. This CDR3 region has 14 residues. The CDR3 loop is CASSPAGVGYGYTF. Written as DNA, the CDR3 is TGTGCCAGCAGCCCTGCAGGGGTAGGCTATGGCTACACCTTC.

By its share, this clonotype is medium-sized (0.01 to 0.1%). J is TRBJ2-3 and V is TRBV11-1; D is possibly TRBD1 or TRBD2 (6 bases each). The CDR3 is 16 residues long. V was trimmed by 5 bases and J by 0 bases, leaving 15 bases between them. Germline CDR1 reads SGHAT; CDR2 reads FQDESV (reference sequence). The CDR3 region is CASSPHGGGSTDTQYF. The CDR3 coding sequence is TGTGCCAGCAGCCCACACGGGGGCGGGAGCACAGATACGCAGTATTTT.

V gene TRBV5-1 combines with J gene TRBJ1-1; the match to TRBD1 covers 10 bases. J gave up 12 bases and V 0 bases, and 8 bases lay outside the gene matches. The CDR3 has 14 residues. Per germline, CDR1 SGHRS and CDR2 YFSETQ. CDR3 loop: CASSLVAGQGITFF. CDR3 nucleotides: TGCGCCAGCAGCTTGGTCGCGGGACAGGGGATAACTTTCTTT.

The J gene is TRBJ1-2, the V gene TRBV4-3; no reliable D call. This CDR3 region has 16 residues. CDR1 and CDR2 from the germline V gene are LGHNA and YSLEER. V lost 1 base and J lost 2, with 14 bases in between. The CDR3 DNA reads as TGCGCCAGCAGCCAAGGGGCCTCCCGAAGCAACTATGGCTACACCTTC. Translated: CASSQGASRSNYGYTF.

This clonotype was detected ten times or more. CDR3 DNA sequence: TGTGCCAGCAGCCAAGCCGAGTGGAGGACAGGGATAGAAAAACTGTTTTTT. It codes for CASSQAEWRTGIEKLFF. V is TRBV3-1 and J is TRBJ1-4; 8 nucleotides align to TRBD1. Germline CDR1 and CDR2: LGHDT and YNNKEL (reference sequence). After removal of 1 base from V and 8 bases from J, the junction contained 12 bases not matched to a gene. The CDR3 totals 17 residues.

This clonotype was detected only a few times. The CDR3 reads CASSPPGFSTDTQYF. DNA of the CDR3: TGTGCCAGCAGCCCCCCGGGGTTTAGCACAGATACGCAGTATTTT. The V and J genes are TRBV28 and TRBJ2-3; D is possibly TRBD2 (5 bases). The germline CDR1 and CDR2 sequences are MDHEN and SYDVKM. The CDR3 is 15 residues long. V lost 6 bases to trimming and J lost 0 bases, with 13 bases between them.

This clonotype was found many times. The rearrangement joins TRBV4-2 to TRBJ1-1, with TRBD1 as a possible D gene (6 bases). Germline V lookup: CDR1 LGHNA, CDR2 YNFKEQ. This CDR3 is 17 amino acids long. The germline V and J ends were trimmed by 4 bases and 1 base, with 19 bases remaining between them. CDR3 bases: TGTGCCAGCAGCCCCCTGGGGAGGGGGGGAGCGAACACTGAAGCTTTCTTT. This sequence encodes CASSPLGRGGANTEAFF.

This clonotype was seen many times. The rearrangement uses TRBV28 and TRBJ2-3; the D gene is possibly TRBD2 (6 bases). V was cut by 5 bases and J by 3 bases, with 18 bases left in between. This CDR3 is 16 amino acids long. Germline values: CDR1 MDHEN, CDR2 SYDVKM. The CDR3 loop is CASSPYTGGKTDTQYF. DNA of the CDR3: TGTGCCAGCAGTCCGTATACAGGAGGGAAAACAGATACGCAGTATTTT.

This clonotype was observed a few times. V and J are TRBV18 and TRBJ1-5; 10 positions agree with TRBD1. CDR1 is KGHSH and CDR2 is LQKENI in the germline V gene. J gave up 1 base and V 4 bases, and 10 bases lay outside the gene matches. CDR3 size: 18 residues. CDR3 coding DNA: TGTGCCAGCTCACTTTTGCCCCCGGGACAGGGGAGCAATCAGCCCCAGCATTTT. Its translation: CASSLLPPGQGSNQPQHF.

This clonotype was counted many times. V usage is TRBV24-1 and J usage is TRBJ2-7, with D possibly TRBD1 on 5 matching bases. V shed 3 bases and J shed 2 bases, with 7 bases lying between them. This CDR3 is built from 13 residues. Germline loops: CDR1 KGHDR, CDR2 SFDVKD. The CDR3 here is CATSDSRAYEQYF. CDR3 DNA: TGTGCCACCAGTGATAGCAGGGCCTACGAGCAGTACTTC.

This clonotype was counted ten times or more. The chain carries TRBV7-2 and TRBJ2-1; D is ambiguous. CDR3 length: 14 residues. The V and J ends lost 6 bases and 8 bases respectively, with 17 bases between them. The germline V gene encodes CDR1 SGHTA and CDR2 FQGNSA. CDR3 in DNA: TGTGCCAGCAGGACTGGGGTGGCCATACATGAGCAGTTCTTC. Its translation is CASRTGVAIHEQFF.

This clonotype was observed at least ten times. The rearrangement links TRBV28 to TRBJ2-4; D gene ambiguous. Germline CDR1 and CDR2: MDHEN and SYDVKM. CDR3 length: 11 amino acids. V lost 2 bases and J lost 8, with 4 bases in between. The CDR3 DNA follows: TGTGCCAGCAGTTTAGGGTACATTCAGTACTTC. Amino acids: CASSLGYIQYF. The full variable domain, completed using reference TRBV28 and TRBJ2-4, is DVKVTQSSRYLVKRTGEKVFLECVQDMDHENMFWYRQDPGLGLRLIYFSYDVKMKEKGDIPEGYSVSREKKERFSLILESASTNQTSMYLCASSLGYIQYFGAGTRLSVL.

This clonotype occurred many times. The V gene is TRBV6-2 or TRBV6-3, the J gene TRBJ2-2, with D possibly matching TRBD2 (5 bases). The CDR3 is 15 residues long. Trimming removed 8 bases from V and 4 bases from J, with 17 bases in between. From germline, CDR1 is MNHEY and CDR2 SVGEGT. The CDR3: CASALSGDGTGELFF. CDR3 DNA: TGTGCCAGCGCCCTTTCCGGGGATGGCACCGGGGAGCTGTTTTTT.

This clonotype came up many times. The rearrangement uses TRBV9 and TRBJ2-1, with no clear D. Germline values: CDR1 SGDLS, CDR2 YYNGEE. V was pared by 1 base and J by 8 bases, with 13 bases between. The CDR3 sequence is 14 residues long. Here the CDR3 reads CASSVFSQADEQFF. DNA of the CDR3: TGTGCCAGCAGCGTATTTTCCCAGGCAGATGAGCAGTTCTTC.

This clonotype appeared many times. V is TRBV28 and J is TRBJ2-7, with unresolved D. Trimming took 5 bases from V and 2 from J, leaving 13 bases between them. Germline-derived CDR1 and CDR2 are MDHEN and SYDVKM. This CDR3 is built from 14 residues. The CDR3 here is CASSVSRAPYEQYF. CDR3 DNA: TGTGCCAGCAGTGTTTCAAGGGCCCCCTACGAGCAGTACTTC.

In its sample, this clonotype was seen many times. The rearrangement links TRBV7-2 to TRBJ2-7; 10 bases align to TRBD2. The CDR3 runs to 18 residues. Germline lookup yields CDR1 SGHTA and CDR2 FQGNSA. Trimming took 0 bases from V and 5 from J; bases not matched to a gene: 13. DNA of the CDR3: TGTGCCAGCAGCTTAGCTGGTTGGTCGAGCGGGGGGGCAGACGAGCAGTACTTC. Its translation: CASSLAGWSSGGADEQYF. The full variable domain, completed using reference TRBV7-2 and TRBJ2-7, is GAGVSQSPSNKVTEKGKDVELRCDPISGHTALYWYRQSLGQGLEFLIYFQGNSAPDKSGLPSDRFSAERTGGSVSTLTIQRTQQEDSAVYLCASSLAGWSSGGADEQYFGPGTRLTVT.